This T cell receptor (beta chain) derives from a study of blood T cell repertoires in COVID-19. CDR3 size: 13 residues. The V end was cut by 3 bases, the J end by 1 base, with 5 bases between. Germline CDR1 KGHDR, CDR2 SFDVKD. As handled by the study authors: Nucleated cell counts were estimated from reference gene primer amplification. The method was immunoSEQ multiplex PCR; TCRdb's version includes in-frame clones alone and lacks a portion of them. D and trimming were read from the DNA, whereas the V and J calls and clone size are those reported in that table. Of 53,000 or so clones listed, less than 95% were seen once; the top ten hold about 6%.

V and J are TRBV24-1 and TRBJ2-5, with D uncertain. The clonotype originates from a middle-aged man with acute or convalescent COVID-19. Specimen: peripheral blood. The CDR3 region is CATSDGSQETQYF. DNA of the CDR3: TGTGCCACCAGTGATGGCAGCCAAGAGACCCAGTACTTC.